This T cell receptor (beta chain) is drawn from a study of spatial heterogeneity in lung cancer (dated by TCRdb to about 2019). Broadly, across the study: Beta-chain transcripts were consistently detected in greater numbers than alpha-chain transcripts, which likely reflected higher beta-chain transcript abundance. A strong correlation was found between TCR transcript counts in tumor regions and a T cell transcriptional module score from matched bulk RNA-seq. In the raw uncorrected reads, each unique combination of TCR and UMI appeared more than ten times on average. In non-small cell lung cancer, the study made a quantitative comparison of TCR alpha and beta repertoires among multiple tumor regions, matched nontumor lung and blood. Nonsynonymous mutation counts, determined by whole-exome sequencing of tumor tissue, were related to features of the TCR repertoire. At surgery, hundreds of tumor regions, around 67 matched nontumor lung samples and 45 to 60 PBMC samples were TCR-sequenced for both alpha and beta chains.

This sample's time point label indicates: sample taken at primary tumor resection. Donors were 65 to 85 patients with early-stage, untreated non-small cell lung cancer from the lung TRACERx cohort. TCR sequencing used whole RNA extracted from tumor and nontumor lung tissue, or from cryopreserved PBMC samples, without cell sorting. A patient was chosen for TCR sequencing only when enough RNA was available from at least two tumor regions. Tumor and adjacent nontumor lung specimens were reviewed by a lung pathologist before selection. Many counts were recorded for this clonotype. The antigen this receptor binds is unknown. Per-nucleotide qualities are absent, and no much larger clonotype sits a single base away. Overall results and qualifications from the work: Estimated TCR-seq coverage of tumor T cells was only 5.5% to 7% for alpha chains and about 13% for beta chains. Additional single-cell paired TCR alpha and beta sequencing was considered necessary to confirm, at a functional level, the hypothesis that regional TCRs recognize regional mutations. Counts of ubiquitous and regional expanded TCRs were found to correlate with counts of ubiquitous and regional nonsynonymous mutations, respectively. A correlation was observed between the number of expanded intratumoral alpha and beta TCRs and the tumor nonsynonymous mutation count.

Libraries were constructed by 5' RACE. Instrument on record: NextSeq 500. To allow correction of PCR and sequencing errors, the TCR library protocol tagged every TCR cDNA molecule with a unique molecular identifier. In the original analysis: Decombinator tools were used for TCR identification, UMI-based error correction and CDR3 extraction. Expanded TCRs were defined as those above a frequency of 2 per 1,000, corresponding to the top 1% of the tumor frequency distribution. Expanded tumor TCRs statistically deemed absent (corrected P<0.05) from at least one tumor region were classed as regional, and all other expanded tumor TCRs were classed as ubiquitous. Renyi diversity was calculated using the R vegan package after each repertoire was subsampled 100 times to 5,000 TCRs. To build CDR3 similarity networks, amino acid triplet string-kernel similarity was used, and CDR3s were connected when their pairwise similarity was above 0.82. The public reads were run again by TCRdb, first through fastp at Q25 and then through MiXCR, and only productive beta chains were kept. Rows are combined by CDR3 protein, so each entry shows the most common genes and DNA. For this entry, the V and J calls and clone size follow TCRdb and not the study's own pipeline. The sample profile shows around 9,900 distinct CDR3 sequences; approximately 5% of them were found once. The top ten hold 20% to 25% of the sample.

V loses 4 bases, J loses 7 bases, and the germline ends lie 11 bases apart. Via the germline V gene (reference sequence), CDR1 is LGHDT and CDR2 YNNKEL. The CDR3 starts with the cysteine, ends with the phenylalanine, and has 13 residues. Only CDR3 DNA remains: 39 bases, in frame from the first base. Recombination connected TRBV3-1 to TRBJ1-5; no D gene call is confident. This TCR was sampled from a female donor with early-stage non-small cell lung cancer. The source was lung tumor tissue, collected at surgery. The DNA sequence follows: TGTGCCAGCAGCCCAGGTGTATCCCAGCCCCAGCATTTT. It encodes CASSPGVSQPQHF.